The 19 T cell receptor beta chains in this list originate from one sample, sequenced in a study of CD8+ T cells in alopecia areata. RNA, once extracted, was reverse transcribed into cDNA for use as the sequencing template. Only in-frame clones appear in the TCRdb table, and some are missing; sequencing was by immunoSEQ multiplex PCR. Seen here are about 120,000 clones, roughly two fifths observed once, and the top ten hold 3.1%. Sequenced sample: CD4+ T cells sorted from blood. The origin of the receptors is a human donor with alopecia areata.

This sequence joins TRBV5-1 and TRBJ2-7; tentatively, D is TRBD2 (5 bases). Trimming stripped 4 bases from V and 6 bases from J, with 17 bases between. This CDR3 has 14 residues. The germline CDR1 and CDR2 sequences are SGHRS and YFSETQ. CDR3 loop: CASSILEGRREQYF. The CDR3 coding sequence is TGCGCCAGCAGCATCCTCGAGGGAAGGCGCGAGCAGTACTTC. Combining the CDR3 with reference TRBV5-1 and TRBJ2-7 gives the whole variable domain KAGVTQTPRYLIKTRGQQVTLSCSPISGHRSVSWYQQTPGQGLQFLFEYFSETQRNKGNFPGRFSGRQFSNSRSEMNVSTLELGDSALYLCASSILEGRREQYFGPGTRLTVT.

This clone was seen a few times. V is TRBV23-1 and J is TRBJ1-6, with 11 bases lining up with TRBD1. TRBV23-1 is an ORF, with its function uncertain. Trimming took 3 bases from V and 14 from J; bases not matched to a gene: 9. The CDR3 consists of 15 residues. The CDR3 loop is CASSHRRDRGSTLHF. The DNA of the CDR3 is TGCGCCAGCAGTCACCGCCGGGACAGGGGGTCAACCCTCCACTTT.

The chain has TRBV7-2 and TRBJ1-6; 8 bases line up with TRBD1. This CDR3 is 15 amino acids long. V gave up 3 bases and J gave up 7 bases; unmatched junction bases: 5. Germline CDR1 SGHTA, CDR2 FQGNSA. CDR3 region: CASSFPGQGNSPLHF. The CDR3 nucleotides are TGTGCCAGCAGCTTTCCAGGACAGGGAAATTCACCCCTCCACTTT.

This clone was recorded a few times. This rearrangement joins TRBV5-6 to TRBJ2-1; 7 nucleotides match TRBD2. The CDR3 sequence is 13 residues long. Trimming took 0 bases from V and 15 from J; bases not matched to a gene: 9. CDR1 SGHDT and CDR2 YYEEEE come from the germline V gene. The CDR3 nucleotides are TGTGCCAGCAGCTTGGAAGTACTAGCGAGCCTGTTCTTC. Protein product: CASSLEVLASLFF.

This clone was seen a few times. This rearrangement joins TRBV6-4 to TRBJ1-2; no clear D. Trimming took 5 bases from V and 6 from J, leaving 22 bases between them. Germline V lookup: CDR1 MRHNA, CDR2 SNTAGT. The CDR3 spans 16 residues. The CDR3 DNA sequence: TGTGCCAGCAGTAATGGACGGCGCAGATACTCTAATGGCTACACCTTC. Translation: CASSNGRRRYSNGYTF.

This chain uses TRBV4-3 with TRBJ2-5; D is tentatively TRBD1 or TRBD2 (5 bases each). Germline loops: CDR1 LGHNA, CDR2 YSLEER. The CDR3 runs 15 residues. The V end was cut by 1 base, the J end by 5 bases, with 14 bases between. CDR3 DNA sequence: TGCGCCAGCAGCCAAGGAGGGACCCCCGGGGAGACCCAGTACTTC. Protein sequence: CASSQGGTPGETQYF.

This chain joins TRBV9 and TRBJ2-1; 7 nucleotides align to TRBD1. The trim removed 3 bases at V and 4 bases at J, leaving 7 bases unmatched. CDR3 length: 15 residues. Germline values: CDR1 SGDLS, CDR2 YYNGEE. The CDR3 region is CASSAQGVNYNEQFF. In DNA, the CDR3 is TGTGCCAGCAGCGCCCAGGGGGTCAATTACAATGAGCAGTTCTTC.

The chain joins TRBV30 to TRBJ2-7; 9 bases are shared with TRBD1. Germline assignment: CDR1 GTSNPN and CDR2 SVGIG (reference sequence). This CDR3 region has 17 residues. V shed 2 bases and J 3 bases; nucleotides not matched to a gene: 14. The chain's CDR3 is CAWSSLDRDREGYEQYF. CDR3 nucleotide sequence: TGTGCCTGGAGTTCGCTGGACCGGGACAGGGAGGGCTACGAGCAGTACTTC.

The chain carries TRBV30 and TRBJ2-4; D is ambiguous. The germline CDR1 and CDR2 sequences are GTSNPN and SVGIG (reference sequence). V lost 5 bases, J lost 0 bases, and 8 bases lay in between. This CDR3 has 13 amino acids. CDR3 in DNA: TGTGCCTGGGACGATTTAGCCAAAAACATTCAGTACTTC. Its translation: CAWDDLAKNIQYF.

The V gene is TRBV30, the J gene TRBJ1-2; 8 nucleotides line up with TRBD1. CDR1 and CDR2 (germline): GTSNPN, SVGIG (reference sequence). The CDR3 is 14 residues long. V lost 5 bases, J lost 4 bases, and 9 bases stayed unmatched. CDR3 sequence reads: CAWGKRQGTYGYTF. The CDR3 DNA follows: TGTGCCTGGGGCAAAAGACAGGGGACCTATGGCTACACCTTC.

The V call is TRBV7-8, the J call TRBJ1-2; D remains unclear. CDR1 is SGHVS, CDR2 FQNEAQ, per germline. This CDR3 is 16 amino acids long. The V end was cut by 2 bases, the J end by 2 bases, with 15 bases between. The CDR3 spells CASSLSPLNTNYGYTF. In nucleotides, the CDR3 is TGTGCCAGCAGCTTATCCCCTCTCAACACCAACTATGGCTACACCTTC.

The rearrangement uses TRBV6-1 and TRBJ1-1; 10 nucleotides align to TRBD1. The length of the CDR3 is 14 residues. Germline V gives CDR1 MNHNS, CDR2 SASEGT. V gave up 3 bases and J gave up 4 bases; unmatched junction bases: 2. CDR3 amino acids: CASSDWDRGTEAFF. CDR3 DNA: TGTGCCAGCAGTGACTGGGACAGGGGCACTGAAGCTTTCTTT.

V and J are TRBV5-1 and TRBJ2-5; 8 bases align to TRBD2. J gave up 1 base and V 5 bases, and 4 bases lay outside the gene matches. The CDR3 has 14 amino acids. CDR1 and CDR2 (germline): SGHRS, YFSETQ. DNA of the CDR3: TGCGCCAGCAGTGAACTAGCGGCCCAAGAGACCCAGTACTTC. Encoded protein: CASSELAAQETQYF.

This chain links TRBV29-1 with TRBJ1-2; D is unresolved. CDR1 and CDR2 from the germline V gene are SQVTM and ANQGSEA. Between the trimmed V and J ends, which lost 4 bases and 4 bases, there was a span of 16 bases. The CDR3 length is 14 residues. CDR3 bases: TGCAGCGTTGTGGGCAGACTAGTCCCCTATGGCTACACCTTC. Its protein product is CSVVGRLVPYGYTF.

The table lists this clone with a few counts. V gene TRBV18 combines with J gene TRBJ1-3, with D unclear. This CDR3 region has 14 residues. Trimming stripped 2 bases from V and 0 bases from J, with 5 bases between. The germline V gene encodes CDR1 KGHSH and CDR2 LQKENI. In nucleotides, the CDR3 is TGTGCCAGCTCACCAGCCAACTCTGGAAACACCATATATTTT. This encodes CASSPANSGNTIYF.

The CDR3 sequence: CASSLPGAYEQYF. DNA for the CDR3: TGTGCCAGCAGTTTGCCCGGGGCCTACGAGCAGTACTTC. J is TRBJ2-7 and V is TRBV28, with a possible D match to TRBD2 (5 bases). The CDR3 contains 13 residues. V lost 3 bases and J lost 2, with 8 bases in between. The V gene's germline CDR1 is MDHEN and CDR2 SYDVKM.

V and J are TRBV28 and TRBJ1-2; D is uncertain. The CDR3 length is 13 residues. Per the germline V gene, CDR1 is MDHEN and CDR2 is SYDVKM. V lost 5 bases, J lost 13 bases, and 20 bases lay in between. CDR3 nucleotides: TGTGCCAGCAGTCCACGGACCGGGAGGCCGAGCACCTTC. It codes for CASSPRTGRPSTF.

The V call is TRBV30, the J call TRBJ2-7; D unclear. This CDR3 region has 14 residues. V lost 0 bases and J lost 5, with 14 bases in between. Germline values: CDR1 GTSNPN, CDR2 SVGIG (reference sequence). CDR3 nucleotides: TGTGCCTGGAGTGTACTTGGGTATAGGAACGAGCAGTACTTC. Its protein product is CAWSVLGYRNEQYF.

The chain couples TRBV10-3 to TRBJ2-1, with D unclear. Germline CDR1 is ENHRY and CDR2 is SYGVKD. Trimming removed 0 bases from V and 9 bases from J, with 12 bases in between. The CDR3 is 14 residues long. CDR3 protein: CAISESISQGEQFF. CDR3 DNA sequence: TGTGCCATCAGTGAGTCGATTTCCCAAGGTGAGCAGTTCTTC.